The entry below describes one T cell receptor (beta chain). Its antigen is still unknown. Libraries were prepared by immunoSEQ multiplex PCR; TCRdb keeps only in-frame clonotypes and omits some of them. Of over 110,000 clones in the sample, about 90% were seen once. This sample was included in a study of T cell responses to AZD1222 COVID-19 vaccine. The study, taken as a whole, reports: Among spike-specific TCRs, nearly half reportedly target unmutated variant regions. The donor group comprised mostly white British people and more females; the analysis possibly underestimated clonal diversity. Spike was spanned by vaccine-associated CD4 TCRs, with dominance at 160-218 and 743-854.

V was shortened by 6 bases and J by 3 bases, with 29 bases between the two germline ends. Germline V gene lookup returns CDR1 PRHDT and CDR2 FYEKMQ (reference sequence). CDR3 length: 19 residues. The starting material was peripheral blood, obtained 28 days after the second AZD1222 dose. The source of this sequence is an adult who received the AZD1222 COVID-19 vaccine. The chain has TRBV13 and TRBJ1-1; tentatively, D is TRBD1 (6 bases). The CDR3 bases are TGTGCCAGCAGAGGGGGGGACGAGTTAGGGCAGGGGAAGGACACTGAAGCTTTCTTT. Its protein is CASRGGDELGQGKDTEAFF.